This TCR beta chain appears in the sequencing data of a study of blood T cells in healthy people across ages. Primed by a sample-barcoded 5' primer and a J-beta primer mix, a second PCR proceeded for 7 to 11 cycles. Each cDNA molecule was tagged by a template-switch adaptor with 12 random nucleotides. Using its own MiXCR run on the 5' RACE reads, TCRdb lists one record per CDR3 protein. The sample holds more than 1.4 million distinct CDR3 sequences; 35% to 45% are singletons and the top ten take approximately 7.9%. V was cut by 7 bases and J by 4 bases, with 10 bases left in between. CDR1 and CDR2 (germline): LGHDT, YNNKEL (reference sequence). CDR3 size: 12 residues.

V usage is TRBV3-1 and J usage is TRBJ1-1, with D tentatively TRBD1 (5 bases). This sequence was found in a woman between 18 and 29 years old in good health. The sample consisted of blood. The CDR3: CASNLGGTEAFF. CDR3 coding DNA: TGTGCCAGCAATCTCGGGGGCACTGAAGCTTTCTTT. The complete variable domain, with remaining parts taken from reference TRBV3-1 and TRBJ1-1, reads DTAVSQTPKYLVTQMGNDKSIKCEQNLGHDTMYWYKQDSKKFLKIMFSYNNKELIINETVPNRFSPKSPDKAHLNLHINSLELGDSAVYFCASNLGGTEAFFGQGTRLTVV.